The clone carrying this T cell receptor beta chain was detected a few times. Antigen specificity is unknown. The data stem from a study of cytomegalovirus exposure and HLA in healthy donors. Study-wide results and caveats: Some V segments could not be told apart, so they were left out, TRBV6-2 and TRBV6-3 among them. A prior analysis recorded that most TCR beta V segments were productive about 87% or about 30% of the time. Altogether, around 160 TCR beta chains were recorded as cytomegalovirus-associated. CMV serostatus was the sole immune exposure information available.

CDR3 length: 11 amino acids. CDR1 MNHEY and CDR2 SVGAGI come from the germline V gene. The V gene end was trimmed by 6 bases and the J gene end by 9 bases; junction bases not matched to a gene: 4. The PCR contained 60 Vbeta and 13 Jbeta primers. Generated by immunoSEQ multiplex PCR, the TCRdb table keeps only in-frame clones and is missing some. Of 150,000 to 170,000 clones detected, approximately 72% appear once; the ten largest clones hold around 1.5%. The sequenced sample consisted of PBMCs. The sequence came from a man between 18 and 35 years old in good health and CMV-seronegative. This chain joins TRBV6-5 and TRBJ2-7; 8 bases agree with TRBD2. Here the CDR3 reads CASSGRAGQYF. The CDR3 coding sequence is TGTGCCAGCAGCGGGAGGGCCGGGCAGTACTTC.